This TCR beta chain was captured in a study of vaccination and CD4 T cells after COVID-19. About this clonotype itself: Antigen specificity is unknown.

Cultured CD4+ T-cell DNA underwent Oncomine TCR Beta short-read sequencing. TCRdb independently ran MiXCR on the PCR reads; one entry per CDR3 protein. This sample has some 8,900 distinct CDR3 sequences, with around three fifths found just once. The treatment: roughly 10-day PBMC culture with coronavirus spike peptide pools or control peptides (ViraFEST assay). Trimming pared 1 base from V and 4 bases from J, leaving 17 bases between. From germline, CDR1 is DFQATT and CDR2 SNEGSKA (reference sequence). This CDR3 region has 16 residues. The TCR originated in a human donor who had recovered from COVID-19. The chain employs TRBV20-1 and TRBJ2-1; tentative D call: TRBD1 (6 bases). Material for sequencing was CD4+ T cells from blood, cultured in vitro. In nucleotides, the CDR3 is TGCAGTGCTAGAGCCCAGGGGCCAAGGTTATACAATGAGCAGTTCTTC. Its translation is CSARAQGPRLYNEQFF.